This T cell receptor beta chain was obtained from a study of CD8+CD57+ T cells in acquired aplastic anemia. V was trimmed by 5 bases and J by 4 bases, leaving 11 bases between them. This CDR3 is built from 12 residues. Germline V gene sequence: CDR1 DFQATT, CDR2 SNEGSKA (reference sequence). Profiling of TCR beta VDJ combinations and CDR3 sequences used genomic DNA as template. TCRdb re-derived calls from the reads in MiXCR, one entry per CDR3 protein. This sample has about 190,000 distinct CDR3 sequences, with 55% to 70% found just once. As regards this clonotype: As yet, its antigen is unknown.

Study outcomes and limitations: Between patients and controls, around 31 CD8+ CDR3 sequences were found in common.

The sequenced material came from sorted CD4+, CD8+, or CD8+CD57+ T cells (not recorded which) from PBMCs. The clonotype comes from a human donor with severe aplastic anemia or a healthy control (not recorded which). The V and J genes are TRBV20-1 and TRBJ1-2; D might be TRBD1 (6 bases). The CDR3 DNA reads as TGCAGTGCTTGGGACACGGTCTATGGCTACACCTTC. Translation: CSAWDTVYGYTF.